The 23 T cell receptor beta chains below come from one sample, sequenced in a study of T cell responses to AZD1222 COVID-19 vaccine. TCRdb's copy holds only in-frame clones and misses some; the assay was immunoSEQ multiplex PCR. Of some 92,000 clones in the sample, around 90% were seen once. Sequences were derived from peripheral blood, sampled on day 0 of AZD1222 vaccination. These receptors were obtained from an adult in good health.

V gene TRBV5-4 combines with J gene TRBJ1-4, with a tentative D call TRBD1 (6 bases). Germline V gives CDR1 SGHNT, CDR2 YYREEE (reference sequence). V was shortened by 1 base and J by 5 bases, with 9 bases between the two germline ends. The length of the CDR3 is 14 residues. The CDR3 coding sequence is TGTGCCAGCAGCTTGACAGGGATGAATGAAAAACTGTTTTTT. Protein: CASSLTGMNEKLFF.

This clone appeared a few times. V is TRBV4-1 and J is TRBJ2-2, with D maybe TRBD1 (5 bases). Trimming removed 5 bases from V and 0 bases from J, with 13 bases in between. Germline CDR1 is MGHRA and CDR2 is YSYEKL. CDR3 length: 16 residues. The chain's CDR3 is CASSFLSRANTGELFF. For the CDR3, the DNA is TGCGCCAGCAGCTTCCTGAGCAGGGCGAACACCGGGGAGCTGTTTTTT.

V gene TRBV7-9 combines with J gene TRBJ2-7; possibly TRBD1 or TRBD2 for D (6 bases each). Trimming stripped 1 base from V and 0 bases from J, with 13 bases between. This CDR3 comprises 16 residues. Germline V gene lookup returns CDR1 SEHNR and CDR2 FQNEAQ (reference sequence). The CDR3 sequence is CASSLEWRGSSYEQYF. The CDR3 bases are TGTGCCAGCAGCTTAGAGTGGAGGGGGAGCTCCTACGAGCAGTACTTC.

Here the CDR3 DNA reads TGTGCCAGCAGCTCCCCCGGGGGACAGGGGAATGAAAAACTGTTTTTT. Translating it yields CASSSPGGQGNEKLFF. This chain connects TRBV7-8 to TRBJ1-4; 10 bases match TRBD1. V shed 4 bases and J 5 bases; nucleotides not matched to a gene: 7. This CDR3 is built from 16 residues. CDR1 and CDR2 from the germline V gene are SGHVS and FQNEAQ.

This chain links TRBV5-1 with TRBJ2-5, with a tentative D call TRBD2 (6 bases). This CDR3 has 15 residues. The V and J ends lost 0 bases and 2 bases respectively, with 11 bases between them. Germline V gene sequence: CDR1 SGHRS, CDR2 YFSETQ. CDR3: CASSLAPGGQETQYF. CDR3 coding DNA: TGCGCCAGCAGCTTGGCCCCTGGGGGGCAAGAGACCCAGTACTTC.

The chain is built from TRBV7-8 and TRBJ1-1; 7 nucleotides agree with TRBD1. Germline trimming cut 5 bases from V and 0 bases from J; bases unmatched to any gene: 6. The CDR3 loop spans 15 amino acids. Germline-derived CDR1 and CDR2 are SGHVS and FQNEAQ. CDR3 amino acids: CASSPRDRMNTEAFF. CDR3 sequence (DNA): TGTGCCAGCAGCCCTCGGGACAGAATGAACACTGAAGCTTTCTTT.

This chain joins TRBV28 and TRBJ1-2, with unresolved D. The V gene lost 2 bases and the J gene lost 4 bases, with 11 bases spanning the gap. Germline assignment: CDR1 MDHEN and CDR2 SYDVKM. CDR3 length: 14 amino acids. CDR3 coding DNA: TGTGCCAGCAGTTTAGCTCAGGCTGGCTATGGCTACACCTTC. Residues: CASSLAQAGYGYTF.

CDR3 nucleotides: TGTGCCATCAGTGGCTGGGACAGGGGCTATGGCTACACCTTC. As protein: CAISGWDRGYGYTF. The V and J genes are TRBV10-3 and TRBJ1-2; 10 bases are shared with TRBD1. Looked up from germline, CDR1 is ENHRY and CDR2 is SYGVKD. Unmatched junction bases numbered 3, after V lost 4 bases and J lost 4 bases. This CDR3 has 14 amino acids.

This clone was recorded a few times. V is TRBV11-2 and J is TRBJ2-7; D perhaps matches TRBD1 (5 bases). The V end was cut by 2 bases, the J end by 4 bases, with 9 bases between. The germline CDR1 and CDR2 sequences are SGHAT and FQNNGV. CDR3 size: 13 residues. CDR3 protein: CASSLLQGYEQYF. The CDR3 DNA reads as TGTGCCAGCAGCTTACTGCAGGGTTACGAGCAGTACTTC.

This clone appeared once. As DNA, the CDR3 is TGTGCCAGCAGCGTAGTCGGTGAGTTCTCCTACAATGAGCAGTTCTTC. Its protein is CASSVVGEFSYNEQFF. The genes are TRBV9 and TRBJ2-1, with D hard to call. Germline lookup yields CDR1 SGDLS and CDR2 YYNGEE. Trimming removed 0 bases from V and 0 bases from J, with 10 bases in between. The CDR3 runs to 16 residues.

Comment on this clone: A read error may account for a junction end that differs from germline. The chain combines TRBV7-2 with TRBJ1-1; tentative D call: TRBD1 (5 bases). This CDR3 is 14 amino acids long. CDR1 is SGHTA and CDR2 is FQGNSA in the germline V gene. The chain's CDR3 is CASTLSAQGLKAFF. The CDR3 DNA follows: TGTGCCAGCACCTTATCTGCGCAGGGACTAAAAGCTTTCTTT.

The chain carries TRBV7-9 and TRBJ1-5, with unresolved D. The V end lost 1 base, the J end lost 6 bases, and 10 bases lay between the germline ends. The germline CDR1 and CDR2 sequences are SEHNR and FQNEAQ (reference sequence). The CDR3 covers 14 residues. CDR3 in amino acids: CASSLDTGSQPQHF. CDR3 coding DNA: TGTGCCAGCAGCTTAGACACGGGTAGTCAGCCCCAGCATTTT.

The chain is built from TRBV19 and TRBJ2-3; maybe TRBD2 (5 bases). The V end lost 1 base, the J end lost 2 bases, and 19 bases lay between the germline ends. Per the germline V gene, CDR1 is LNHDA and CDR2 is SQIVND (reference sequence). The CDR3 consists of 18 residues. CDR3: CASSIVASPGFATDTQYF. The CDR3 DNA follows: TGTGCCAGTAGTATAGTGGCCTCTCCGGGATTTGCCACAGATACGCAGTATTTT.

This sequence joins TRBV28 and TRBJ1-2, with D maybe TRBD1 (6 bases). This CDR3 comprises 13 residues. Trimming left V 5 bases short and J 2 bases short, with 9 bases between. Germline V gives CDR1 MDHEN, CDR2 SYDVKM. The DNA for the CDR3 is TGTGCCAGCAGTGGGGACACGAACTATGGCTACACCTTC. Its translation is CASSGDTNYGYTF.

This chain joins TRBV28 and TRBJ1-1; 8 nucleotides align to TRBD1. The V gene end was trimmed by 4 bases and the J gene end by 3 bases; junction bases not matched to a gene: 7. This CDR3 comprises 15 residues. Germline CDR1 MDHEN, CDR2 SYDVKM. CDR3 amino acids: CASSSPQGADTEAFF. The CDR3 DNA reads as TGTGCCAGCAGTTCACCTCAGGGGGCCGACACTGAAGCTTTCTTT.

CDR3 in amino acids: CASSEDMWYRGGEKLFF. The CDR3 region has the DNA TGTGCCAGCAGTGAAGATATGTGGTACAGGGGGGGTGAAAAACTGTTTTTT. The chain joins TRBV6-1 to TRBJ1-4; 8 nucleotides line up with TRBD1. Germline V gives CDR1 MNHNS, CDR2 SASEGT. Trimming took 1 base from V and 7 from J; bases not matched to a gene: 11. This CDR3 comprises 17 residues.

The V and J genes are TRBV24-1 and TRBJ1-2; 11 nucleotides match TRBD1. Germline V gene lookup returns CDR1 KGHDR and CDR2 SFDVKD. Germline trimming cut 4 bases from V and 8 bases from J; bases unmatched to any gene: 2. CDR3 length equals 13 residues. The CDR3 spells CATSDRTGGGYTF. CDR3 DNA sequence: TGTGCCACCAGTGACCGGACAGGGGGCGGCTACACCTTC.

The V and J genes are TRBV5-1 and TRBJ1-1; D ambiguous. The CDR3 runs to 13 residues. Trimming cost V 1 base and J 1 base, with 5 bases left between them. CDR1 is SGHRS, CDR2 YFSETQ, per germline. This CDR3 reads CASSLTPNTEAFF. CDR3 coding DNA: TGCGCCAGCAGCTTGACGCCGAACACTGAAGCTTTCTTT.

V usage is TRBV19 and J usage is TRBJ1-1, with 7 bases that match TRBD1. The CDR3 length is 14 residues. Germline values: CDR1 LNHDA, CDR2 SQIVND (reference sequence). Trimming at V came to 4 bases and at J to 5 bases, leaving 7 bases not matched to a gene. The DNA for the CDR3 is TGTGCCAGTAGTAGTAAGACAGGGTGGACTGAAGCTTTCTTT. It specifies CASSSKTGWTEAFF.

CDR3 in DNA: TGTGCCAGCAGCCCACTCGCGGGGCACGGCTACACCTTC. This sequence encodes CASSPLAGHGYTF. The rearrangement links TRBV9 to TRBJ1-2; possible D gene TRBD1, 5 bases. There are 13 residues in the CDR3. Germline CDR1 SGDLS, CDR2 YYNGEE. The V end lost 4 bases, the J end lost 8 bases, and 15 bases lay between the germline ends.

CDR3 loop: CASSLLGGKLFF. CDR3 in DNA: TGTGCCAGCAGTCTCTTGGGGGGCAAACTGTTTTTT. The chain couples TRBV6-5 to TRBJ1-4; weak D call: TRBD1 (6 bases). The CDR3 runs 12 residues. V was pared by 5 bases and J by 11 bases, with 12 bases between. Germline V gene lookup returns CDR1 MNHEY and CDR2 SVGAGI.

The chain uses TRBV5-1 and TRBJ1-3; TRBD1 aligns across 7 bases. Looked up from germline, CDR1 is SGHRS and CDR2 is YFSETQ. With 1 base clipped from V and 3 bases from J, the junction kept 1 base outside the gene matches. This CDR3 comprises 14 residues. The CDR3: CASSLQGDGNTIYF. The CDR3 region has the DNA TGCGCCAGCAGCTTGCAGGGGGATGGAAACACCATATATTTT.

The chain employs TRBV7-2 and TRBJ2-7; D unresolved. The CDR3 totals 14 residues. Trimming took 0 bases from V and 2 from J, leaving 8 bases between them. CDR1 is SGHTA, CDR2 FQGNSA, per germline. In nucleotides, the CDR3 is TGTGCCAGCAGCTTAGCCAGTCTTGCCTACGAGCAGTACTTC. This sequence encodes CASSLASLAYEQYF.